The clone carrying this T cell receptor beta chain was seen more than once but under ten times. The V gene's germline CDR1 is MNHEY and CDR2 SVGAGI. The CDR3 runs 15 residues. Unmatched junction bases numbered 16, after V lost 6 bases and J lost 9 bases. The data derive from a study of T-cell memory formation after mild COVID-19. TCRdb processed the 5' RACE reads anew with MiXCR; each CDR3 protein has one entry. Among 120,000 to 150,000 distinct CDR3 sequences listed, 15% to 20% were seen once. This sequence was found in an adult woman who had mild COVID-19 (a few samples of this study predate the infection). Cell type and time point are not known. The rearrangement joins TRBV6-5 to TRBJ1-2; TRBD1 aligns across 7 bases. The sequencing input was PBMCs or a T cell subset sorted from them (not recorded which). Here the CDR3 DNA reads TGTGCCAGCAGACGCAACCCCGGGACAGTGGGGAGCTACACCTTC. Translated: CASRRNPGTVGSYTF.